This T cell receptor (beta chain) was sequenced for a study of blood T cell repertoires in COVID-19 (dated by TCRdb to about 2020). For the wider study: The collaborator samples originated in the United States, Italy and Spain and spanned the acute and convalescent phases of COVID-19. The samples were drawn from two sources: the first 160 participants of the ongoing ImmuneRACE study, and fewer than 1,500 subjects contributed by 6 global collaborators. The repertoires were released in a freely available public database meant as a resource for research on the immune response to SARS-CoV-2. The material from the prospective study consisted of cDNA or gDNA derived from T cells, B-cell-depleted T cells, or PBMCs. Subjects who had been exposed to COVID-19, were actively infected with it, or had recovered from it provided the deeply sampled blood TCRbeta repertoires that made up the dataset. HLA class I and class II types, where available, came from metadata supplied by the sample provider rather than from assay-based typing. Nearly every sample came with metadata listing a de-identified subject ID, COVID-19 status, age in years and sex. Study-level results and caveats: Clinical and demographic metadata were provided uncurated, with the amount varying by source and participant.

TCRbeta CDR3 regions were amplified from genomic DNA by means of the immunoSEQ Assay, a bias-controlled multiplex PCR. Concerning the study's data processing: The number of nucleated cells in each sample was estimated by amplification of reference gene primers within the assay. To quantify the absolute abundance of each unique TCRbeta CDR3 rearrangement, sequence reads were collapsed and filtered. For each sample, productive Simpson clonality was calculated by taking the square root of Simpson's diversity index across productive rearrangements. TCRdb's version of the immuneACCESS table is confined to in-frame rearrangements and falls short of the full clone set. An unresolved V gene accounts for under half of the shortfall where checked; the remainder is of unknown origin. V, J and clone size derive from that table, while D and trimming were established from the DNA sequence. In all, the sample holds about 190,000 clones, and around 79% of those were seen once. The ten largest account for approximately 12% of the sample.

Another Seattle source contributed samples from volunteer blood donors who had recovered from COVID-19. The collaborating institutions used their own protocols to collect whole blood in K2EDTA tubes. For TCRbeta analysis, collaborator samples were shipped as frozen whole blood, as isolated PBMCs, or as DNA extracted from either sample type. A note on this clone: Its antigen is unknown. No per-base quality is available; no much larger clone lies one base away.

This sequence was found in a man aged 50-60 years who had recovered from COVID-19. Sequencing was done on a sample of peripheral blood.

In nucleotides, the sequence is TGTGCCAGCTCACCCAACGGTTACGAGCAGTACTTC. It specifies CASSPNGYEQYF. The sequence links TRBV18 to TRBJ2-7, with an unclear D gene assignment. Relative to germline, V is 3 bases shorter and J is 4 bases shorter, with 7 bases between their ends. The CDR3 goes from the cysteine to the phenylalanine over 12 residues. CDR3 DNA is the only sequence kept; it has 36 bases, read in frame from the first base. Based on the germline V gene, the CDR1 and CDR2 sequences are KGHSH and LQKENI.